Below, one T cell receptor (beta chain) is given with its context. Its matching antigen is unknown. This specimen comes from a study of T cells in Graves' hyperthyroidism and ophthalmopathy. Study conclusions and caveats: Classification by a 13 V-J model distinguished ophthalmopathy from stable hyperthyroidism. Before onset, ophthalmopathy was predicted by the model a median around 6 months earlier.

The germline gives CDR1 SGHAT, CDR2 FQDESV (reference sequence). The CDR3 runs 15 residues. The V end was cut by 5 bases, the J end by 0 bases, with 11 bases between. Researchers took RNA transcripts and amplified the TCR beta CDR3 regions from them. With the HTBI primer set, the TCR CDR3 went through a first round of RT-PCR. TCRdb independently ran MiXCR on the multiplex PCR reads; one entry per CDR3 protein. The sample lists 490,000 or so distinct CDR3 sequences; 20% to 25% were seen once. Active moderate-to-severe ophthalmopathy, Clinical Activity Score at least 3, NOSPECS at least 4, under 3 months' duration. Isolation of PBMCs was performed on around 9.4 ml fresh peripheral blood.

The genes are TRBV11-1 and TRBJ1-3; D unresolved. The clonotype originates from a woman in her 70s with Graves' ophthalmopathy. Sequencing used blood. CDR3 amino acids: CASSVGSNSGNTIYF. CDR3 bases: TGTGCCAGCAGCGTGGGAAGTAACTCTGGAAACACCATATATTTT.